A selection of T cell receptor beta chains follows, all from one sample in a study of cytomegalovirus exposure and HLA in healthy donors. The repertoire was sequenced with immunoSEQ multiplex PCR; TCRdb's copy has only in-frame clones and lacks some. The sample lists about 200,000 clones; roughly 13% were seen once. The specimen sequenced was PBMCs. All receptors derive from a man aged 45-60 years in good health and CMV-seropositive. Both conserved end residues are part of each CDR3. A D gene is named only where the DNA matches it firmly. Rows give clone size only sometimes, using once, few, many, or a class for an expanded clone.

14,TRBV19,TRBJ1-5,TRBD1,.,CASSYTGGWQPQHF,TGTGCCAGTAGTTATACAGGGGGCTGGCAGCCCCAGCATTTT
13,TRBV5-1,TRBJ1-1,TRBD1,.,CASSTGTGVEAFF,TGCGCCAGCAGCACAGGGACAGGCGTAGAGGCTTTCTTT
16,TRBV15,TRBJ1-5,.,few,CATSRAGGIDNQPQHF,TGTGCCACCAGCAGAGCGGGGGGCATCGACAATCAGCCCCAGCATTTT
15,TRBV5-4,TRBJ1-2,.,.,CASSLPGLLAGGYTF,TGTGCCAGCAGCCTTCCCGGACTGCTGGCAGGAGGCTACACCTTC
18,TRBV7-3,TRBJ2-4,TRBD2,.,CASSPAPPGGPSGDIQYF,TGTGCCAGCAGCCCCGCACCGCCGGGGGGGCCCTCGGGGGACATTCAGTACTTC
16,TRBV5-1,TRBJ2-2,TRBD1,few,CASSLQVQGTGGELFF,TGCGCCAGCAGCTTGCAAGTACAGGGGACCGGCGGGGAGCTGTTTTTT
12,TRBV14,TRBJ1-2,.,.,CASSPGAYGYTF,TGTGCCAGCAGCCCGGGAGCCTATGGCTACACCTTC
12,TRBV12-5,TRBJ2-7,.,few,CASGLFEYEQYF,TGTGCTAGTGGTTTGTTCGAGTACGAGCAGTACTTC
16,TRBV5-6,TRBJ1-2,.,few,CASIYWTLVGNYGYTF,TGTGCCAGCATCTACTGGACATTGGTGGGGAACTATGGCTACACCTTC
14,TRBV7-2,TRBJ1-6,.,.,CASSAGNIHSPLHF,TGTGCCAGCAGCGCGGGGAATATCCATTCACCCCTCCACTTT
16,TRBV18,TRBJ1-5,.,.,CASSPQQGPSNQPQHF,TGTGCCAGCTCACCACAACAGGGCCCTAGCAATCAGCCCCAGCATTTT
18,TRBV7-2,TRBJ2-2,TRBD2,.,CASSRRMSGGPGTGELFF,TGTGCCAGCAGCCGCCGGATGAGCGGGGGGCCGGGCACCGGGGAGCTGTTTTTT
15,TRBV15,TRBJ2-3,.,few,CATSRRSGPTDTQYF,TGTGCCACCAGCAGACGAAGCGGACCCACAGATACGCAGTATTTT
13,TRBV6-1,TRBJ1-2,.,few,CASSEALLFGYTF,TGTGCCAGCAGTGAAGCGCTTCTATTCGGCTACACCTTC
13,TRBV12-5,TRBJ1-2,TRBD1,.,CASGLVGTGGYTF,TGTGCTAGTGGTTTGGTTGGGACAGGGGGCTACACCTTC
14,TRBV29-1,TRBJ2-5,TRBD2,few,CSVTSLAGVETQYF,TGCAGCGTTACGAGTCTAGCGGGGGTAGAGACCCAGTACTTC